This is a list of T cell receptor beta chains from one sample in a study of vaccination and CD4 T cells after COVID-19. The antigens for these receptors are not known. TCRdb analysed the PCR reads with MiXCR anew, one entry per CDR3 protein. The profile shows approximately 27,000 distinct CDR3 sequences, approximately 40% of them singletons. The source was CD4+ T cells from blood, cultured in vitro, collected about 7 months after SARS-CoV-2 vaccination. These receptors all come from a human donor who had recovered from COVID-19. The CDR3 runs from the conserved cysteine through the conserved F or W. D genes are given only for firm matches. Clone size is stated in some rows and not others, as once, few, many or a class when expanded.

size	J	V	D	CDR3	DNA
large	TRBJ2-5	TRBV20-1	NA	CSAHGPWTEQETQYF	TGCAGTGCTCACGGGCCCTGGACGGAACAAGAGACCCAGTACTTC
NA	TRBJ2-4	TRBV28	TRBD2	CASSRLAENIQYF	TGTGCCAGCAGTCGACTAGCGGAAAACATTCAGTACTTC
NA	TRBJ1-1	TRBV20-1	NA	CSASRVYTEAFF	TGCAGTGCTTCCAGGGTGTACACTGAAGCTTTCTTT
NA	TRBJ2-3	TRBV15	NA	CATSRDGIHTDTQYF	TGTGCCACCAGCAGAGATGGGATTCACACAGATACGCAGTATTTT
few	TRBJ2-5	TRBV7-8	NA	CAIQWSRRFLSKETQYF	TGTGCCATCCAATGGTCTCGACGGTTCCTTTCCAAGGAGACCCAGTACTTC
NA	TRBJ2-2	TRBV19	TRBD2	CASSTMGLKAGELFF	TGTGCCAGTAGTACGATGGGACTAAAGGCTGGGGAGCTGTTTTTT
NA	TRBJ2-1	TRBV5-1	NA	CASSFLGEVYDEQFF	TGCGCCAGCAGCTTTCTGGGGGAGGTTTACGATGAGCAGTTCTTC
NA	TRBJ1-6	TRBV4-1	TRBD1	CASRRGYRDSKRRNSPLHF	TGCGCCAGCAGGCGAGGGTACCGGGACAGCAAACGACGTAATTCACCCCTCCACTTT
few	TRBJ2-2	TRBV20-1	TRBD2	CSARRGGRSSTGELFF	TGCAGTGCTAGACGGGGCGGGAGGTCGAGCACCGGGGAGCTGTTTTTT
NA	TRBJ1-5	TRBV18	NA	CASSLQARGANQPQHF	TGTGCCAGCTCACTCCAGGCCCGGGGGGCGAATCAGCCCCAGCATTTT
NA	TRBJ2-3	TRBV7-8	TRBD2	CASSSPGLAGRSTDTQYF	TGTGCCAGCAGCTCGCCGGGACTAGCGGGAAGAAGCACAGATACGCAGTATTTT
NA	TRBJ2-5	TRBV11-1	NA	CASSLGWQETQYF	TGTGCCAGCAGCTTAGGGTGGCAGGAGACCCAGTACTTC
NA	TRBJ2-2	TRBV7-6	NA	CASSLLGPPGELFF	TGTGCCAGCAGCTTATTAGGGCCCCCCGGGGAGCTGTTTTTT
NA	TRBJ2-7	TRBV29-1	TRBD1	CSVSKDREKYF	TGCAGCGTCTCAAAAGACAGGGAGAAGTACTTC
NA	TRBJ1-6	TRBV27	TRBD1	CASSLEWDRAFNSPLHF	TGTGCCAGCAGTTTAGAATGGGACAGGGCTTTTAATTCACCCCTCCACTTT
medium-sized	TRBJ1-1	TRBV15	NA	CATSRRGTEAFF	TGTGCCACCAGCAGGAGGGGCACTGAAGCTTTCTTT
few	TRBJ2-3	TRBV19	NA	CATTTGDTQYF	TGTGCCACCACAACCGGGGATACGCAGTATTTT